Below are 30 T cell receptor beta chains sequenced from a single sample in a study of T cell repertoires in cytomegalovirus infection. Each CDR3 protein is one row after TCRdb ran MiXCR on the reads. The sample contains about 740,000 distinct CDR3 sequences, roughly 35% of which appear only once. The sequenced material came from PBMCs. The receptor source for this set is a human donor in good health (CMV status not recorded). Some clones in this sample may be carry-over from other donors' samples.

A single count supports this clonotype. Sequence at one end of the junction differs from germline and may be a read error. The chain combines TRBV29-1 with TRBJ2-3; the D gene is possibly TRBD2 (5 bases). This CDR3 region has 13 residues. Germline CDR1 is SQVTM and CDR2 is ANQGSEA. CDR3 nucleotide sequence: TGCAGCGTAGCTAGCTGGAAATCAGCTACGCCGTATTTT. Translated, it gives CSVASWKSATPYF.

Comments on this clonotype: A much larger clone differs from this one at a single base, so this may be a read error. V and J are TRBV7-8 and TRBJ2-4, with D possibly being TRBD1 (5 bases). Germline V gene data show CDR1 as SGHVS and CDR2 as FQNEAQ. The CDR3 is made up of 15 amino acids. The CDR3 DNA reads TGTGACAGCAGCCTCGGTGGGGCAACCAAAAACATTCAGTACTTC. This encodes CDSSLGGATKNIQYF.

The chain carries TRBV4-2 and TRBJ1-2; D is unresolved. Germline assignment: CDR1 LGHNA and CDR2 YNFKEQ. The V end was cut by 4 bases, the J end by 4 bases, with 13 bases between. This CDR3 is 14 amino acids long. CDR3 sequence: CASSRAGSGYGYTF. The CDR3 nucleotides are TGTGCCAGCAGCCGAGCTGGGAGTGGCTATGGCTACACCTTC.

To note about this clonotype: This may come from a read error, since a much larger clone is one base off. The chain links TRBV28 to TRBJ2-5, with D possibly being TRBD1 or TRBD2 (5 bases each). Germline V gene lookup returns CDR1 MDHEN and CDR2 SYDVKM. CDR3 length: 12 residues. The CDR3 sequence: CASSEGLETQSF. The CDR3 region has the DNA TGTGCCAGCAGCGAGGGGCTGGAGACCCAGTCCTTC.

This rearrangement joins TRBV19 to TRBJ1-2; 7 bases are a match to TRBD1. The J segment lost 2 bases and the V segment lost 6 bases, leaving 9 bases of the junction unmatched. Looked up from germline, CDR1 is LNHDA and CDR2 is SQIVND (reference sequence). The CDR3 extends over 15 amino acids. CDR3 coding DNA: TGTGCCAGTAGAGACCCCGGGACAGTAAACTATGGCTACACCTTC. This translates into CASRDPGTVNYGYTF.

This clonotype has ten or more counts. The V call is TRBV12-3 or TRBV12-4, the J call TRBJ2-7; maybe TRBD1 (6 bases). The CDR3 covers 14 residues. Trimming stripped 5 bases from V and 3 bases from J, with 14 bases between. DNA of the CDR3: TGTGCCAGCAGTCCTCAGGGGTGGTTCTACGAGCAGTACTTC. As protein: CASSPQGWFYEQYF.

This clonotype was picked up a small number of times. The V gene is TRBV28, the J gene TRBJ1-1; D gene unclear. This CDR3 has 11 residues. V shed 11 bases and J shed 4 bases, with 11 bases lying between them. Per the germline V gene, CDR1 is MDHEN and CDR2 is SYDVKM. CDR3 amino acids: CAGVLPTEAFF. The CDR3, as DNA: TGTGCCGGGGTTCTTCCCACTGAAGCTTTCTTT.

The chain recombines TRBV12-3 or TRBV12-4 with TRBJ1-3, with D hard to call. The CDR3 is 14 amino acids. Trimming left V 6 bases short and J 7 bases short, with 16 bases between. The CDR3 sequence: CASRLRTSWNTIYF. As DNA, the CDR3 is TGTGCCAGCAGACTGAGGACCTCGTGGAACACCATATATTTT.

The gene calls are TRBV18 and TRBJ1-3; D gene ambiguous. V shed 0 bases and J shed 1 base, with 10 bases lying between them. The CDR3 length is 16 residues. Germline V gene lookup returns CDR1 KGHSH and CDR2 LQKENI. The CDR3 here is CASSPPGMDSGNTIYF. The CDR3 coding sequence is TGTGCCAGCTCACCACCGGGTATGGATTCTGGAAACACCATATATTTT.

This clonotype was seen a few times. The V gene is TRBV12-3 or TRBV12-4, the J gene TRBJ2-1; no definite D call. The V gene lost 4 bases and the J gene lost 5 bases, with 12 bases spanning the gap. The CDR3 runs to 14 residues. CDR3 loop: CASSSRRINNEQFF. DNA of the CDR3: TGTGCCAGCAGTTCAAGGAGAATCAACAATGAGCAGTTCTTC.

This chain links TRBV7-9 with TRBJ2-7, with TRBD1 as a possible D gene (6 bases). The CDR3 runs 13 residues. Between the trimmed V and J ends, which lost 1 base and 5 bases, there was a span of 9 bases. In germline, CDR1 is SEHNR, CDR2 FQNEAQ (reference sequence). The CDR3 spells CASSLERGNEQYF. The DNA of the CDR3 is TGTGCCAGCAGCTTAGAAAGGGGGAACGAGCAGTACTTC.

V usage is TRBV7-9 and J usage is TRBJ1-3, with D perhaps TRBD1 (5 bases). CDR1 is SEHNR, CDR2 FQNEAQ, per germline (reference sequence). V lost 3 bases, J lost 0 bases, and 15 bases lay in between. This CDR3 comprises 17 residues. The CDR3 spells CASSFPGTSSSGNTIYF. The CDR3, as DNA: TGTGCCAGCAGCTTCCCTGGGACCTCTAGCTCTGGAAACACCATATATTTT.

This clonotype was seen only a few times. V gene TRBV12-3 or TRBV12-4 combines with J gene TRBJ2-6; D gene unclear. The CDR3 runs 16 residues. V was trimmed by 3 bases and J by 0 bases, leaving 9 bases between them. The CDR3 DNA is TGTGCCAGCAGTTTGGCGGCAAGCTCTGGGGCCAACGTCCTGACTTTC. This sequence encodes CASSLAASSGANVLTF.

The V call is TRBV12-3 or TRBV12-4, the J call TRBJ2-3, with TRBD2 identical over 11 bases. There are 15 residues in the CDR3. V lost 6 bases to trimming and J lost 4 bases; unmatched junction nucleotides: 6. CDR3 DNA sequence: TGTGCCAGCAGCCTTCGACTAGCGGGATCAGATACGCAGTATTTT. It specifies CASSLRLAGSDTQYF.

The chain couples TRBV6-2 or TRBV6-3 to TRBJ2-7; D is perhaps TRBD1 (5 bases). Germline loops: CDR1 MNHEY, CDR2 SVGEGT. CDR3 length: 14 amino acids. V lost 0 bases and J 1 base, leaving 7 bases between the germline ends. CDR3 loop: CASSYSTDSYEQYF. In nucleotides, the CDR3 is TGTGCCAGCAGTTACTCGACAGATTCCTACGAGCAGTACTTC.

The chain employs TRBV6-2 or TRBV6-3 and TRBJ2-7; 7 bases map to TRBD1. The CDR3 totals 14 residues. J gave up 10 bases and V 6 bases, and 15 bases lay outside the gene matches. The germline CDR1 and CDR2 sequences are MNHEY and SVGEGT. CDR3: CASSVPGQLGDQYF. The CDR3 bases are TGTGCCAGCAGCGTACCGGGACAGCTTGGCGATCAGTACTTC.

The CDR3 is CASSSLAVYF. The CDR3 DNA reads TGTGCCAGCAGCTCCCTAGCGGTGTACTTC. The chain links TRBV11-2 to TRBJ2-7; 7 bases fit TRBD2. Losses at the gene ends were 4 bases for V and 12 bases for J; bases not matched to a gene: 3. Germline loops: CDR1 SGHAT, CDR2 FQNNGV. The CDR3 runs 10 residues.

On this clonotype: One junction end does not reproduce the germline sequence, and a read error may be involved. The rearrangement links TRBV7-6 to TRBJ2-3; D is uncertain. Germline lookup yields CDR1 SGHVS and CDR2 FNYEAQ. CDR3 size: 15 residues. CDR3 bases: TGTTCCAGCAGCTTAATGGGGATTAGCACAGATACGCAGTATTTT. Protein: CSSSLMGISTDTQYF.

This chain uses TRBV4-1 with TRBJ2-1; D might be TRBD1 (6 bases). The length of the CDR3 is 15 residues. Per germline, CDR1 MGHRA and CDR2 YSYEKL. The V and J ends lost 2 bases and 3 bases respectively, with 11 bases between them. The chain's CDR3 is CASSQQGTGYNEQFF. For the CDR3, the DNA is TGCGCCAGCAGCCAACAGGGGACGGGCTACAATGAGCAGTTCTTC.

This clonotype was seen once. This rearrangement joins TRBV5-1 to TRBJ1-1, with a possible D match to TRBD1 (5 bases). Germline CDR1 reads SGHRS; CDR2 reads YFSETQ. The germline V and J ends were trimmed by 2 bases and 1 base, with 12 bases remaining between them. This CDR3 comprises 15 residues. In DNA, the CDR3 is TGCGCCAGCAGCTTTTCAGGGAGGGGGAACACTGAAGCTTTCTTT. Amino acid sequence: CASSFSGRGNTEAFF.

The V call is TRBV28, the J call TRBJ1-1; a weak D match, TRBD1 (5 bases). Trimming removed 8 bases from V and 4 bases from J, with 17 bases in between. CDR1 MDHEN and CDR2 SYDVKM come from the germline V gene. This CDR3 region has 14 residues. This CDR3 is CASQGGAPGTEAFF. Here the CDR3 DNA reads TGTGCCAGCCAGGGAGGGGCCCCGGGCACTGAAGCTTTCTTT.

This rearrangement joins TRBV28 to TRBJ1-2, with 8 positions matching TRBD1. The CDR3 has 14 amino acids. Germline lookup yields CDR1 MDHEN and CDR2 SYDVKM. After removal of 0 bases from V and 6 bases from J, the junction contained 3 bases not matched to a gene. The CDR3 DNA reads as TGTGCCAGCAGTTTATGGACAGGGGACGATGGCTACACCTTC. Its protein is CASSLWTGDDGYTF.

This rearrangement joins TRBV12-3 or TRBV12-4 to TRBJ1-4; D is ambiguous. The V end lost 3 bases, the J end lost 0 bases, and 8 bases lay between the germline ends. The CDR3 runs to 15 residues. DNA of the CDR3: TGTGCCAGCAGTTTCCTTACGGCAACTAATGAAAAACTGTTTTTT. Amino acid sequence: CASSFLTATNEKLFF.

The genes are TRBV28 and TRBJ2-6; weak D call: TRBD1 (7 bases). The CDR3 extends over 16 amino acids. The germline gives CDR1 MDHEN, CDR2 SYDVKM. Trimming took off 8 bases at V and 0 bases at J, with 14 bases between the two ends. The CDR3 DNA reads TGTGCCAGCGATGGAGGGGGCTACTCTGGGGCCAACGTCCTGACTTTC. Its protein is CASDGGGYSGANVLTF.

The chain couples TRBV6-1 to TRBJ2-1, with 8 positions matching TRBD2. CDR3 length: 17 amino acids. Germline V lookup: CDR1 MNHNS, CDR2 SASEGT. V lost 5 bases and J lost 7; bases outside the gene matches: 16. CDR3 nucleotides: TGTGCCAGCAGTTACTCATCCCCTAGCGGGTCTTTGAATGAGCAGTTCTTC. Translating gives CASSYSSPSGSLNEQFF.

The chain combines TRBV12-3 or TRBV12-4 with TRBJ2-7; 7 nucleotides match TRBD1. This CDR3 spans 16 amino acids. Trimming at V came to 1 base and at J to 2 bases, leaving 8 bases not matched to a gene. The CDR3 sequence: CASSLGPSGTAYEQYF. In DNA, the CDR3 is TGTGCCAGCAGTTTAGGCCCCTCCGGGACAGCCTACGAGCAGTACTTC.

This clonotype occurred a few times. This chain connects TRBV18 to TRBJ1-5; D remains ambiguous. V lost 6 bases to trimming and J lost 6 bases, with 12 bases between them. The germline gives CDR1 KGHSH, CDR2 LQKENI. This CDR3 contains 13 residues. The CDR3 here is CASSPGSLQPQHF. The CDR3 DNA is TGTGCCAGCTCGCCCGGGTCGCTTCAGCCCCAGCATTTT.

A note on this clonotype: This clone may be a read error of a much larger clone one base away. V gene TRBV7-8 combines with J gene TRBJ2-1; 10 nucleotides align to TRBD2. Germline V gene lookup returns CDR1 SGHVS and CDR2 FQNEAQ. The CDR3 consists of 15 residues. J lost 10 bases, V lost 1 base, and 7 bases had no gene match. As DNA, the CDR3 is TGTGCCAGCAGCTTAGAAGCGGGGGGGCATAAGGAGCAGTTCTTC. Amino acid sequence: CASSLEAGGHKEQFF.

The chain recombines TRBV27 with TRBJ2-5; 10 bases match TRBD2. This CDR3 region has 17 residues. After removal of 3 bases from V and 7 bases from J, the junction contained 14 bases not matched to a gene. Germline V gene data show CDR1 as MNHEY and CDR2 as SMNVEV (reference sequence). The CDR3 DNA reads as TGTGCCAGCAGTTTTCTAAGCGGGGGGGCCAAAAAGGGGACCCAGTACTTC. Protein product: CASSFLSGGAKKGTQYF.

V gene TRBV12-3 or TRBV12-4 combines with J gene TRBJ2-3; weak D call: TRBD1 (6 bases). The length of the CDR3 is 14 residues. Trimming shortened V by 3 bases and J by 4 bases, and 11 bases separated the two germline ends. The CDR3 nucleotides read TGTGCCAGCAGTTTGTCACAGGGCGCAGATACGCAGTATTTT. Protein sequence: CASSLSQGADTQYF.